These T cell receptor beta chains were read from a single sample in a study of T cells in Graves' hyperthyroidism and ophthalmopathy. One entry per CDR3 protein, called by TCRdb with MiXCR from the multiplex PCR reads. The sample has a few hundred thousand distinct CDR3 sequences, 20% seen once. The material sequenced was blood. These receptors were taken from a man in his late teens or twenties with Graves' hyperthyroidism. The CDR3 runs from the conserved cysteine through the conserved F or W. Fields, in order: D gene, J gene, V gene, clone size, CDR3 DNA, CDR3 protein. A D gene is named only where the DNA matches it firmly. Clone size is stated in some rows and not others, as once, few, many or a class when expanded.

. TRBJ1-5 TRBV20-1 few TGCAGTGCCACACAGGGAATTTGGGGGCCCCAGCATTTT CSATQGIWGPQHF
TRBD1 TRBJ1-5 TRBV30 few TGTGCCTGGGAGCAGGGGGGCGATCAGCCCCAGCATTTT CAWEQGGDQPQHF
. TRBJ1-1 TRBV29-1 few TGCAGCGTTGCGGGCATTTTCACCACTGAAGCTTTCTTT CSVAGIFTTEAFF
. TRBJ1-5 TRBV2 many TGTGCCAGCAGTGATCGTGTGGACCATCGTGACAGGCAGCCCCAGCATTTT CASSDRVDHRDRQPQHF
. TRBJ2-7 TRBV3-1 many TGTGCCAGCAGTGAAGCCGGACAAGACTACGAGCAGTACTTC CASSEAGQDYEQYF
. TRBJ2-5 TRBV2 many TGTGCCAGCACGGGGGTGGATCGGGAGACCCAGTACTTC CASTGVDRETQYF
. TRBJ1-2 TRBV10-3 many TGTGCCATCAGTGAGTCCCGGGACTATGGCTACACCTTC CAISESRDYGYTF
. TRBJ1-1 TRBV28 many TGTGCCAGCAGTTGGATTGCCAGGGGATCGCACACTGAAGCTTTCTTT CASSWIARGSHTEAFF
. TRBJ2-6 TRBV12-3/TRBV12-4 . TGTGCCAGTGGGGACTCTGGGGCCAACGTCCTGACTTTC CASGDSGANVLTF
. TRBJ2-1 TRBV7-9 . TGTGCCAGCAGCTTAGAACCGTTGGGTGAGCAGTTCTTC CASSLEPLGEQFF
TRBD2 TRBJ2-2 TRBV28 many TGTGCCAGCAGCTTACTAGCGGGGGCGAACACCGGGGAGCTGTTTTTT CASSLLAGANTGELFF
. TRBJ2-4 TRBV7-2 few TGTGCCAGCAGCTACAACACACTCCTAGCCAAAAACATTCAGTACTTC CASSYNTLLAKNIQYF
. TRBJ2-2 TRBV11-3 . TGTGCCAGCAGCCCCCGGGCTCTAACCCCCGGGGAGCTGTTTTTT CASSPRALTPGELFF
. TRBJ1-5 TRBV29-1 many TGCAGCGTTGAAGGGGAGGGCGGTCAGCCCCAGCATTTT CSVEGEGGQPQHF
TRBD1 TRBJ1-5 TRBV28 many TGTGCCAGCAGTTACAGGGGGCTTCAGCCCCAGCATTTT CASSYRGLQPQHF
TRBD2 TRBJ2-5 TRBV7-9 many TGTGCCAGCAGCTTAGGCCTTGGTAGCGGGGTACAAGAGACCCAGTACTTC CASSLGLGSGVQETQYF
. TRBJ1-1 TRBV2 many TGTGCCAGCAGTGAACGTTTACAAGGCATAGGGAACACTGAAGCTTTCTTT CASSERLQGIGNTEAFF
. TRBJ1-1 TRBV20-1 many TGCAGTGCTAGAGGTCGATTATTAGGGGTGAACACTGAAGCTTTCTTT CSARGRLLGVNTEAFF
. TRBJ1-2 TRBV6-2/TRBV6-3 many TGTGCCAGCACCCCGGCATCATCTTACTACACCTTC CASTPASSYYTF
. TRBJ1-1 TRBV7-4 many TGTGCCAGCAGCTCGATGCGCCCTAAGAGCGGGGTACCTGAAGCTTTCTTT CASSSMRPKSGVPEAFF
TRBD2 TRBJ2-5 TRBV6-1 . TGTGCCACCTCCGTGGGACTAGCGGGGCAAGAGACCCAGTACTTC CATSVGLAGQETQYF
. TRBJ1-2 TRBV12-3/TRBV12-4 many TGTGCCAGCAGTCAGGGTTGGGGCTATGGCTACACCTTC CASSQGWGYGYTF
. TRBJ1-5 TRBV6-1 many TGTGCCAGCAGTCTCGGACACGAGCAGCCCCAGCATTTT CASSLGHEQPQHF
TRBD1 TRBJ2-5 TRBV9 . TGTGCCAGCAGCGTAAGGACAGGGACAGAGACCCAGTACTTC CASSVRTGTETQYF
. TRBJ2-2 TRBV19 . TGTGCCAGTCAGACTGGAGGGGACACCGGGGAGCTGTTTTTT CASQTGGDTGELFF
. TRBJ2-7 TRBV6-5 few TGTGCCAGCAGTTACTCAAGGACCGAGCAGTACTTC CASSYSRTEQYF
TRBD2 TRBJ2-7 TRBV11-2 many TGTGCCAGCAGCTCCCGATGGACCAGCGGGGGTGGGTACGAGCAGTACTTC CASSSRWTSGGGYEQYF
TRBD1 TRBJ1-5 TRBV28 . TGTGCCAGCAGTCCTCCGGGACAGGGCTATAGCAATCAGCCCCAGCATTTT CASSPPGQGYSNQPQHF
. TRBJ1-6 TRBV5-1 many TGCGCCAGCAGCTTGGTCCAGGGCAATTCACCCCTCCACTTT CASSLVQGNSPLHF
. TRBJ2-7 TRBV12-3/TRBV12-4 many TGTGCCAGCAGTTGGGGGACGGTCTACGAGCAGTACTTC CASSWGTVYEQYF
TRBD1 TRBJ2-2 TRBV11-2 . TGTGCCAGCAGCAAATGGACAGGGGAAAAAGCCGGGGAGCTGTTTTTT CASSKWTGEKAGELFF
TRBD2 TRBJ2-5 TRBV28 few TGTGCCAGCAGCAGTATCTTACTAGCGGGAGTTCCTACCCTTCAAGAGACCCAGTACTTC CASSSILLAGVPTLQETQYF
. TRBJ2-7 TRBV19 many TGTGCCACTCAGGAGGGGGGAAGCTACGAGCAGTACTTC CATQEGGSYEQYF
. TRBJ1-5 TRBV15 . TGTGCCACCAGCAGAGATCGACGGGGAAGGGACAATCAGCCCCAGCATTTT CATSRDRRGRDNQPQHF
. TRBJ1-1 TRBV11-2 few TGTGCCAGCGCCCAGGGTTCGAACACTGAAGCTTTCTTT CASAQGSNTEAFF
TRBD1 TRBJ2-7 TRBV4-1 few TGCGCCAGCAGCCAGGTTGGGACAGGGTTAATCTCCTACGAGCAGTACTTC CASSQVGTGLISYEQYF
TRBD1 TRBJ2-7 TRBV20-1 . TGCAGTGCATTGGGACAGGCCAGTCCCGAGCAGTACTTC CSALGQASPEQYF
. TRBJ1-2 TRBV6-4 many TGTGCCAGCAGTGGGCCCCCGACGGCCCCGTCGGGGTATGGCTACACCTTC CASSGPPTAPSGYGYTF
. TRBJ2-2 TRBV2 . TGTGCCAGCAGTGAAAATGGGGGGGGACAGCAATTCGCGAACACCGGGGAGCTGTTTTTT CASSENGGGQQFANTGELFF
TRBD1 TRBJ2-2 TRBV5-1 few TGCGCCAGCAGCCCCGGACAGGAAGACGGGGAGCTGTTTTTT CASSPGQEDGELFF
TRBD1 TRBJ1-1 TRBV13 . TGTGCCAGCCGCAGACGGACAGGGGCTAGTAATTCCCCGATGAAGACTGAAGCTTTCTTT CASRRRTGASNSPMKTEAFF
TRBD1 TRBJ2-7 TRBV12-3/TRBV12-4 many TGTGCCAGCAGTATCGACAGGGGGAAAACCTACGAGCAGTACTTC CASSIDRGKTYEQYF
. TRBJ1-1 TRBV13 . TGTGCCAGCAGCTCCTACCTCCTGACAAAGAACACTGAAGCTTTCTTT CASSSYLLTKNTEAFF
. TRBJ1-1 TRBV4-1 . TGCGCCAGCAGCCAAGTAAGCAACACTGAAGCTTTCTTT CASSQVSNTEAFF
. TRBJ1-5 TRBV6-4 . TGTGCCAGCAAGGGGTTAAATCAGCCCCAGCATTTT CASKGLNQPQHF
. TRBJ1-3 TRBV30 . TGTGCCTGGATAGGGGCAGGGTCTGGAAACACCATATATTTT CAWIGAGSGNTIYF
. TRBJ1-1 TRBV29-1 few TGCAGCGTGGTGAGACTTACGAACACTGAAGCTTTCTTT CSVVRLTNTEAFF
TRBD1 TRBJ2-7 TRBV2 many TGTGCCAGCGGTGGGGGACAGGGTAACTACGAGCAGTACTTC CASGGGQGNYEQYF
. TRBJ2-7 TRBV12-3/TRBV12-4 many TGTGCCAGCAGTTTCGGAACACCCTACGAGCAGTACTTC CASSFGTPYEQYF
. TRBJ1-2 TRBV30 . TGTGCCTGGAGTGTAGCGGGGTCCCCATTTTTCTATGGCTACACCTTC CAWSVAGSPFFYGYTF
TRBD1 TRBJ2-2 TRBV9 many TGTGCCAGCAGCCCTACAGGGGCGTCGACCGGGGAGCTGTTTTTT CASSPTGASTGELFF